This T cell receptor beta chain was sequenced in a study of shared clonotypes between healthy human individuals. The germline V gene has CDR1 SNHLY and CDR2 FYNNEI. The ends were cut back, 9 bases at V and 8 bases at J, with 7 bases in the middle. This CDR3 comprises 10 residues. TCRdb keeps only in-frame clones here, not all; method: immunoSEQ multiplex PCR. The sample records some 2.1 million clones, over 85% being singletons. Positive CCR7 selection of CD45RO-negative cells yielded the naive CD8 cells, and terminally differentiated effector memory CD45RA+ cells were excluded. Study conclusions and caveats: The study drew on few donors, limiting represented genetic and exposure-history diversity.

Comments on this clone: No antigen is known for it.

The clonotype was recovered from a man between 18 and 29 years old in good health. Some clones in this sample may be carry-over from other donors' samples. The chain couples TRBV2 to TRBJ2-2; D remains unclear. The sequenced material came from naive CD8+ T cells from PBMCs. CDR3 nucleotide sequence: TGTGCCAGGGGTCCAGGGGAGCTGTTTTTT. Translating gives CARGPGELFF. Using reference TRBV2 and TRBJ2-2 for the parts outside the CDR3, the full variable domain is EPEVTQTPSHQVTQMGQEVILRCVPISNHLYFYWYRQILGQKVEFLVSFYNNEISEKSEIFDDQFSVERPDGSNFTLKIRSTKLEDSAMYFCARGPGELFFGEGSRLTVL.